Listed below are T cell receptor beta chains from one sample, sequenced in a study of shared clonotypes between healthy human individuals. Method: immunoSEQ multiplex PCR; TCRdb's copy keeps in-frame clones and lacks some. The data contain 2 million to 2.5 million clones, under 97% of them singletons. Sequencing was performed on naive CD4+ T cells sorted from blood. All receptors derive from a man aged 18 to 30 in good health. Each CDR3 is given with its conserved first and last residue. Fields, in order: clone size, D gene, V gene, J gene, CDR3 DNA, CDR3 protein. A D gene is named only where the DNA matches it firmly. Clone sizes are given selectively: once, few, many, or a class where the clone is expanded.

-	-	TRBV2	TRBJ1-4	TGTGCCAGCAGCGGGACAAGTTTAAATGAAAAACTGTTTTTT	CASSGTSLNEKLFF
few	-	TRBV5-1	TRBJ2-2	TGCGCCAGCAGCGTCCCGAGGGGCGCCTCCGTCGGGGAGCTGTTTTTT	CASSVPRGASVGELFF
-	-	TRBV5-4	TRBJ1-1	TGTGCCAGCAGCTTGGTCGACAGGAACACTGAAGCTTTCTTT	CASSLVDRNTEAFF
-	TRBD1	TRBV5-1	TRBJ2-5	TGCGCCAGCAGCCCAGGACAGGGGGGGACCCAGTACTTC	CASSPGQGGTQYF
-	-	TRBV11-2	TRBJ1-3	TGTGCCAGCAGCTTAGAGGACTCTGGAAACACCATATATTTT	CASSLEDSGNTIYF
-	TRBD2	TRBV5-4	TRBJ2-2	TGTGCCAGCAGTCCCGGACTAGCGGGGACCGGGGAGCTGTTTTTT	CASSPGLAGTGELFF
-	TRBD2	TRBV6-4	TRBJ2-2	TGTGCCAGCTCTCCAGGACTAGCGTACGCCGGGGAGCTGTTTTTT	CASSPGLAYAGELFF
-	-	TRBV27	TRBJ2-7	TGTGCCAGCAGTTTAGCAGGGGCGCTAAGAGGAGAGCAGTACTTC	CASSLAGALRGEQYF
-	-	TRBV2	TRBJ2-5	TGTGCCACCACCGGGGCCGAGACCCAGTACTTC	CATTGAETQYF
-	TRBD1	TRBV4-3	TRBJ1-2	TGCGCCAGCAGCCAAGATATCAAATCCGGGACAGGGGATTCTGGCTACACCTTC	CASSQDIKSGTGDSGYTF